The source of this T cell receptor beta chain is a study of post-analysis software for immune sequencing data. Study-level points and caveats: TRBV5-6, TRBV5-1 and TRBV20-1 belonged to a set of roughly five TRBV segments that were more frequent in patients than controls.

V was pared by 0 bases and J by 1 base, with 15 bases of the junction left unmatched. Per the germline V gene, CDR1 is SGHTA and CDR2 is FQGNSA. The CDR3 contains 22 residues. Only one count was recorded for this clonotype. Its antigen is still unknown. Carried by the TCR beta cDNA libraries were unique molecular identifiers. In TCRdb, the PCR reads were re-called with MiXCR into one record per CDR3 protein. Of about 500,000 distinct CDR3 sequences listed, under 55% are singletons. Input material: blood. V usage is TRBV7-2 and J usage is TRBJ2-3, with TRBD2 matching 14 bases. The sequence was obtained from a girl between 10 and 17 years old with multiple sclerosis. The CDR3 region has the DNA TGTGCCAGCAGCTTAGCCGGGTTCGGGGGGACTAGCGGGAGTAAGGGCACAGATACGCAGTATTTT. It encodes CASSLAGFGGTSGSKGTDTQYF.